These T cell receptor beta chains were read from a single sample in a study of cytomegalovirus exposure and HLA in healthy donors. The method was immunoSEQ multiplex PCR; TCRdb's version includes in-frame clones alone and lacks a portion of them. The sample records about 160,000 clones, roughly 80% being singletons. The sequencing sample was made of PBMCs. These receptors were taken from a man aged 50-60 years in good health and CMV-seropositive. The CDR3 runs from the conserved cysteine through the conserved F or W. D genes are given only for firm matches. Clone size is shown for a subset of rows, as once, few, many or a class of expanded clone.

D: TRBD2; V: TRBV5-4; J: TRBJ2-3; size: NA; length: 16; CDR3: CASSYRLAGSTDTQYF; DNA: TGTGCCAGCAGCTACCGACTAGCGGGTAGCACAGATACGCAGTATTTT
D: NA; V: TRBV4-1; J: TRBJ2-3; size: NA; length: 13; CDR3: CASSLTWTDTQYF; DNA: TGCGCCAGCAGCCTCACTTGGACAGATACGCAGTATTTT
D: NA; V: TRBV6-6; J: TRBJ1-3; size: NA; length: 14; CDR3: CASSYTPRGNTIYF; DNA: TGTGCCAGCAGTTACACCCCGCGGGGAAACACCATATATTTT
D: TRBD2; V: TRBV29-1; J: TRBJ2-3; size: NA; length: 14; CDR3: CSVEVGGGPTSGVF; DNA: TGCAGCGTTGAAGTAGGGGGGGGACCAACTAGCGGGGTGTTT
D: TRBD1; V: TRBV27; J: TRBJ1-3; size: NA; length: 18; CDR3: CASSSSGTGRRAGNTIYF; DNA: TGTGCCAGCAGTTCGTCCGGGACAGGGCGTCGGGCTGGAAACACCATATATTTT
D: NA; V: TRBV5-1; J: TRBJ2-3; size: once; length: 16; CDR3: CASSLDGAGWADTQYF; DNA: TGCGCCAGCAGCTTGGACGGCGCAGGGTGGGCGGATACGCAGTATTTT
D: NA; V: TRBV5-1; J: TRBJ1-1; size: NA; length: 14; CDR3: CASSGQTGNTEAFF; DNA: TGCGCCAGCAGCGGGCAGACAGGGAACACTGAAGCTTTCTTT
D: NA; V: TRBV28; J: TRBJ2-5; size: NA; length: 18; CDR3: CASSWGQGAGGFLETQYF; DNA: TGTGCCAGCAGTTGGGGCCAGGGGGCGGGGGGGTTCTTAGAGACCCAGTACTTC
D: TRBD1; V: TRBV27; J: TRBJ2-5; size: NA; length: 15; CDR3: CASSPLTGGRETQYF; DNA: TGTGCCAGCAGTCCATTAACAGGGGGCAGGGAGACCCAGTACTTC
D: TRBD1; V: TRBV4-3; J: TRBJ2-5; size: NA; length: 17; CDR3: CASSQNLGQGLEETQYF; DNA: TGCGCCAGCAGCCAAAACTTGGGACAGGGGCTGGAAGAGACCCAGTACTTC